The source of this T cell receptor beta chain is a study of siplizumab effects on memory and regulatory T cells. Approximately 10^5 TCR templates underwent assay in every sample. Measured with immunoSEQ multiplex PCR; TCRdb has only the in-frame clones, and not every one. The repertoire holds 85,000 to 130,000 clones, with 93% as singletons. Study conclusions and caveats: Assignment of a naive or memory phenotype failed for roughly 80-96% of the proliferating CD4+ or CD8+ clones.

Details on this clone: Its specificity is unknown.

The receptor comes from a human donor in good health. Input material: Tregs sorted from blood.

CDR3 protein: CASSLWGGELFF. DNA for the CDR3: TGTGCCAGCAGCTTGTGGGGCGGGGAGCTGTTTTTT. This sequence joins TRBV5-6 and TRBJ2-2; D is unclear. The ends were cut back, 1 base at V and 7 bases at J, with 5 bases in the middle. The CDR3 is 12 amino acids. In germline, CDR1 is SGHDT, CDR2 YYEEEE.